A single sample gave rise to the 8 T cell receptor beta chains below, sequenced in a study of radiotherapy plus CTLA-4 blockade in lung cancer. TCRdb's copy holds only in-frame clones and misses some; the assay was immunoSEQ multiplex PCR. The sample has around 120,000 clones, about four fifths seen once. The sequencing used peripheral blood, collected from a patient treated with radiotherapy plus ipilimumab. The origin of the receptors is a human donor with non-small cell lung cancer who had a partial response to radiotherapy plus ipilimumab.

CDR3 sequence (DNA): TGCGCCAGCAGCCTTAGCGGGAGCCAGGATACGCAGTATTTT. As protein: CASSLSGSQDTQYF. The J gene is TRBJ2-3, the V gene TRBV5-1, with TRBD2 matching 9 bases. There are 14 residues in the CDR3. V gave up 4 bases and J gave up 6 bases; unmatched junction bases: 6. The germline V gene has CDR1 SGHRS and CDR2 YFSETQ.

The chain joins TRBV4-2 to TRBJ2-2; 10 bases are a match to TRBD2. Germline-derived CDR1 and CDR2 are LGHNA and YNFKEQ. The CDR3 contains 21 residues. The trim removed 2 bases at V and 1 base at J, leaving 16 bases unmatched. CDR3 in amino acids: CASSQSLFIAGGGGNTGELFF. The CDR3 DNA reads as TGTGCCAGCAGCCAATCCCTCTTCATAGCGGGAGGCGGCGGGAACACCGGGGAGCTGTTTTTT.

The chain is built from TRBV11-2 and TRBJ1-5; D may be TRBD1 (5 bases). Germline V lookup: CDR1 SGHAT, CDR2 FQNNGV. The CDR3 covers 14 residues. Trimming removed 4 bases from V and 0 bases from J, with 7 bases in between. The CDR3 loop is CASSSQGSNQPQHF. The DNA of the CDR3 is TGTGCCAGCAGCTCCCAGGGTAGCAATCAGCCCCAGCATTTT.

J is TRBJ2-3 and V is TRBV29-1; TRBD2 matches at 10 bases. Looked up from germline, CDR1 is SQVTM and CDR2 is ANQGSEA. This CDR3 is built from 14 residues. The J segment lost 6 bases and the V segment lost 7 bases, leaving 10 bases of the junction unmatched. The DNA for the CDR3 is TGCAGCGGTCCAGCGGGAGGGCCTGTTGATACGCAGTATTTT. Protein: CSGPAGGPVDTQYF.

In this sample, this clone turned up a few times. The V and J genes are TRBV5-5 and TRBJ1-5, with unresolved D. CDR1 is SGHKS, CDR2 YYEKEE, per germline (reference sequence). With 2 bases removed from V and 2 bases from J, the gap between germline ends came to 14 bases. The CDR3 runs to 16 residues. In nucleotides, the CDR3 is TGTGCCAGCAGCTTCTCACCCGACTCCCGCAATCAGCCCCAGCATTTT. Amino acid sequence: CASSFSPDSRNQPQHF.

In this sample, this clone turned up once. This chain joins TRBV28 and TRBJ1-3; D uncertain. Trimming removed 3 bases from V and 4 bases from J, with 13 bases in between. Germline CDR1 MDHEN, CDR2 SYDVKM. The CDR3 runs to 15 residues. The CDR3 loop reads CASSLIDNNGNTIYF. CDR3 in DNA: TGTGCCAGCAGTTTGATTGACAATAACGGAAACACCATATATTTT.

V and J are TRBV19 and TRBJ1-1; D call uncertain. From germline, CDR1 is LNHDA and CDR2 SQIVND (reference sequence). V was shortened by 3 bases and J by 1 base, with 6 bases between the two germline ends. The length of the CDR3 is 13 residues. The CDR3 sequence is CASSMRQNTEAFF. CDR3 DNA sequence: TGTGCCAGTAGTATGAGACAGAACACTGAAGCTTTCTTT.

This clone turned up a few times. V is TRBV5-6 and J is TRBJ2-4; 7 nucleotides agree with TRBD1. Losses at the gene ends were 7 bases for V and 0 bases for J; bases not matched to a gene: 7. The CDR3 sequence is 15 residues long. Germline CDR1 and CDR2: SGHDT and YYEEEE. CDR3 coding DNA: TGTGCCAGCGGGAACAGGGGTCTAGCCAAAAACATTCAGTACTTC. Residues: CASGNRGLAKNIQYF. Combining the CDR3 with reference TRBV5-6 and TRBJ2-4 gives the whole variable domain DAGVTQSPTHLIKTRGQQVTLRCSPKSGHDTVSWYQQALGQGPQFIFQYYEEEERQRGNFPDRFSGHQFPNYSSELNVNALLLGDSALYLCASGNRGLAKNIQYFGAGTRLSVL.